Reported below is one T cell receptor beta chain. Which antigen it targets is not known. Nothing much larger sits one base from this clone, and base qualities are not available. The data were obtained in a study of cytomegalovirus exposure and HLA in healthy donors (TCRdb year 2017). With respect to the entire study: According to a later analysis, one platform produced both the approximately 110 validation repertoires and the approximately 660 repertoires of the first cohort. The aim of the study was to test whether cataloging public T cell receptors could identify signatures of past pathogen exposure. A separate validation cohort of some 130 different subjects was used in addition to the roughly 670-subject first cohort. High-throughput TCR immunosequencing, statistical association of individual TCRs with disease status, and machine learning were combined to predict cytomegalovirus infection status. Findings and caveats that apply to the study as a whole: In vitro tests confirmed that three of the cytomegalovirus-associated TCR beta chains recognize cytomegalovirus antigens. The study gave a list of around 170 TCR beta chains associated with cytomegalovirus. The authors suggested that the approach could potentially be extended to other disease states and immunological phenotypes. A later analysis found that TCRs clustered in the first cohort also tended to co-occur in the 130 or so validation repertoires, with about 94% of cluster scores above 0. The validation cohort had no HLA typing available for a later analysis, so co-occurrence within that cohort was assessed over all 110 or so repertoires. While some public TCRs were present in many individuals, most TCR sequences turned up only very rarely across donors. The classifier was reported to diagnose cytomegalovirus status with high specificity and sensitivity in both the original cohort and the validation cohort.

Library preparation was by the immunoSEQ multiplex PCR assay. Turning to the authors' computational methods: A statistical classification framework was built to diagnose cytomegalovirus status from the catalog of TCR beta chain sequences. This is the immuneACCESS table as TCRdb keeps it, with only in-frame sequences that have V and J called. A part of the clones is gone; compared with another copy, unresolved V genes explain less than half, and the rest is unexplained. Clonal size and the V and J genes are those of that table, whereas D and trimming came from the DNA. For this sample there are around 98,000 clones; about 90% appear just once. Under 6.5% of the sample is held by the ten biggest clonotypes. The cysteine opens and the phenylalanine closes a CDR3 of 14 amino acids. Only the CDR3 DNA is retained, 42 bases long and in frame from the first base. CDR1 and CDR2, per the germline V gene (reference sequence), are SEHNR and FQNEAQ. Trimming at the junction amounts to 1 base on V and 4 bases on J, and the germline ends lie 11 bases apart.

Donors formed part of the validation cohort, which comprised fewer than 150 subjects and was distinct from the first cohort of under 850 subjects. This sequence was found in a man between 18 and 29 years old in good health and CMV-seropositive. The sample comprised PBMCs. The sequence joins TRBV7-9 to TRBJ2-7; the D segment could be TRBD1, given 5 matching bases. The CDR3 protein is CASSLVPGAYEQYF. The nucleotides are TGTGCCAGCAGCTTAGTTCCTGGGGCATACGAGCAGTACTTC.